Shown below are 10 T cell receptor beta chains from a single sample sequenced in a study of cytomegalovirus exposure and HLA in healthy donors. 13 Jbeta primers and 60 Vbeta primers were used for the PCR. Produced via immunoSEQ multiplex PCR; TCRdb's table is partial and in-frame only. The sample data list 150,000 to 200,000 clones. Input material: PBMCs. These receptors were collected from a young man in good health and CMV-seronegative.

V usage is TRBV7-2 and J usage is TRBJ1-1; D perhaps matches TRBD1 (6 bases). Trimming left V 2 bases short and J 1 base short, with 23 bases between. Germline CDR1 is SGHTA and CDR2 is FQGNSA. This CDR3 has 19 amino acids. The CDR3 loop reads CASSLIGAGRGAWNTEAFF. The CDR3, as DNA: TGTGCCAGCAGCTTAATCGGCGCGGGTCGGGGGGCTTGGAACACTGAAGCTTTCTTT.

The chain uses TRBV4-3 and TRBJ2-7, with 10 bases that match TRBD1. V lost 3 bases and J lost 4; bases outside the gene matches: 21. Germline V gene sequence: CDR1 LGHNA, CDR2 YSLEER. This CDR3 contains 20 residues. CDR3 coding DNA: TGCGCCAGCAGCCACGTCCCGGGCGCGGCCCGGGACAGGGGTCAGTACGAGCAGTACTTC. Its protein product is CASSHVPGAARDRGQYEQYF.

This CDR3 is CASSPTGYEQPQHF. In nucleotides, the CDR3 is TGTGCCAGCAGCCCTACAGGATATGAACAGCCCCAGCATTTT. This chain joins TRBV7-2 and TRBJ1-5, with D maybe TRBD1 (5 bases). Germline V gene data show CDR1 as SGHTA and CDR2 as FQGNSA. This CDR3 comprises 14 residues. The V and J ends lost 5 bases and 7 bases respectively, with 15 bases between them.

V is TRBV29-1 and J is TRBJ2-6, with D tentatively TRBD1 (6 bases). The CDR3 loop spans 15 amino acids. Trimming shortened V by 0 bases and J by 0 bases, and 6 bases separated the two germline ends. The V gene's germline CDR1 is SQVTM and CDR2 ANQGSEA. CDR3 bases: TGCAGCGTTGAAGAAGGGGGCTCTGGGGCCAACGTCCTGACTTTC. Its translation is CSVEEGGSGANVLTF.

As concerns this clone: Other DNA sequences of this sample code for an identical CDR3. The chain combines TRBV2 with TRBJ2-2; D might be TRBD2 (5 bases). Germline CDR1 reads SNHLY; CDR2 reads FYNNEI. Trimming cost V 8 bases and J 0 bases, with 10 bases left between them. This CDR3 is built from 14 residues. The DNA of the CDR3 is TGTGCCAGCCTGAAAGCGGCGAACACCGGGGAGCTGTTTTTT. Translating it yields CASLKAANTGELFF. Full variable domain (outside the CDR3, taken from reference TRBV2 and TRBJ2-2): EPEVTQTPSHQVTQMGQEVILRCVPISNHLYFYWYRQILGQKVEFLVSFYNNEISEKSEIFDDQFSVERPDGSNFTLKIRSTKLEDSAMYFCASLKAANTGELFFGEGSRLTVL.

This chain links TRBV19 with TRBJ2-3; 10 bases agree with TRBD2. The V segment lost 5 bases and the J segment 1 base; nucleotides outside the gene matches: 6. The CDR3 runs to 16 residues. Germline lookup yields CDR1 LNHDA and CDR2 SQIVND (reference sequence). This CDR3 reads CASSDRTSGGTDTQYF. The CDR3 DNA sequence: TGTGCCAGTAGTGACCGGACTAGCGGCGGCACAGATACGCAGTATTTT.

The CDR3 bases are TGCGCCAGCAGTCTTCAAACAGGGAAGACTGAAGCTTTCTTT. It is translated as CASSLQTGKTEAFF. This chain joins TRBV5-1 and TRBJ1-1, with TRBD1 as a possible D gene (6 bases). V was clipped by 5 bases and J by 5 bases, with 16 bases between them. The V gene's germline CDR1 is SGHRS and CDR2 YFSETQ. This CDR3 spans 14 amino acids. The full variable domain, in which reference TRBV5-1 and TRBJ1-1 provide the parts outside the CDR3, is KAGVTQTPRYLIKTRGQQVTLSCSPISGHRSVSWYQQTPGQGLQFLFEYFSETQRNKGNFPGRFSGRQFSNSRSEMNVSTLELGDSALYLCASSLQTGKTEAFFGQGTRLTVV.

The chain links TRBV7-6 to TRBJ2-2; possible D gene TRBD1, 5 bases. Trimming stripped 0 bases from V and 5 bases from J, with 13 bases between. This CDR3 has 16 amino acids. Germline lookup yields CDR1 SGHVS and CDR2 FNYEAQ. The DNA of the CDR3 is TGTGCCAGCAGCTTAGCAGACAGAGTGGTGACCGGGGAGCTGTTTTTT. Translating gives CASSLADRVVTGELFF. The complete variable domain, with remaining parts taken from reference TRBV7-6 and TRBJ2-2, reads GAGVSQSPRYKVTKRGQDVALRCDPISGHVSLYWYRQALGQGPEFLTYFNYEAQQDKSGLPNDRFSAERPEGSISTLTIQRTEQRDSAMYRCASSLADRVVTGELFFGEGSRLTVL.

The chain carries TRBV5-1 and TRBJ2-2; TRBD1 is a possible D gene (5 bases). Germline CDR1 and CDR2: SGHRS and YFSETQ. Trimming took 0 bases from V and 2 from J, leaving 8 bases between them. The CDR3 is made up of 15 amino acids. The CDR3 nucleotides are TGCGCCAGCAGCTTGGACAGGAGCAACACCGGGGAGCTGTTTTTT. Translating it yields CASSLDRSNTGELFF.

Notes on this clone: The sample carries other DNA sequences with the same CDR3. The rearrangement joins TRBV5-1 to TRBJ2-3; D is undetermined. Germline V gene sequence: CDR1 SGHRS, CDR2 YFSETQ. V shed 0 bases and J shed 4 bases, with 6 bases lying between them. The CDR3 runs 13 residues. CDR3 residues: CASSLVAPDTQYF. The CDR3 region has the DNA TGCGCCAGCAGCTTGGTGGCTCCAGATACGCAGTATTTT.